The entry below gives a single T cell receptor (beta chain) sequence along with its context. Its specificity is not known. Assay: immunoSEQ multiplex PCR; the TCRdb copy retains only in-frame clones and omits some. The sample has fewer than 25,000 clones, less than 95% seen once; the top ten hold 1.5% to 1.9%. The sample belongs to a study of T cell repertoires and Cas9 in healthy adults. Study-wide context: CD4 and CD8 compartments: SpCas9-reactive T cells profiled for potency, cytotoxicity, lineage.

The germline gives CDR1 LNHDA, CDR2 SQIVND (reference sequence). This CDR3 contains 13 residues. V was pared by 5 bases and J by 5 bases, with 12 bases between. Study-level findings and limits: SpCas9-reactive effector T cells were reportedly restrained in vitro by SpCas9-reactive regulatory T cells.

The clonotype comes from a human donor in good health. Input material: CD4+ effector T cells (CD127+, CD25-, CD137-, CD154-) from PBMCs; culture status not recorded. V and J are TRBV19 and TRBJ1-1; no firm D call. CDR3 loop: CASSGSRGTEAFF. The CDR3 bases are TGTGCCAGTAGTGGTTCCCGGGGAACTGAAGCTTTCTTT.